These T cell receptor beta chains were read from a single sample in a study of T cell responses to AZD1222 COVID-19 vaccine. Measured with immunoSEQ multiplex PCR; TCRdb has only the in-frame clones, and not every one. The sample includes around 130,000 clones, roughly 92% of them seen just once. The source material was peripheral blood, sampled on day 0 of AZD1222 vaccination. Every receptor here comes from an adult in good health. The CDR3 runs from the conserved cysteine through the conserved F or W. D genes are given only for firm matches. Clone size appears in some rows only: once, few, many, or a class for an expanded clone.

D	size	V	J	DNA	CDR3
.	.	TRBV4-1	TRBJ1-5	TGCGCCAGCAGCCGAGCTGAGGGTAGCAATCAGCCCCAGCATTTT	CASSRAEGSNQPQHF
.	.	TRBV7-2	TRBJ1-6	TGTGCCAGCAGTTACGGGGTAATCTCGTTAGCGTCACCCCTCCACTTT	CASSYGVISLASPLHF
.	.	TRBV2	TRBJ1-4	TGTGCCAGCAGGGGAGGTAATGAAAAACTGTTTTTT	CASRGGNEKLFF
TRBD1	once	TRBV5-1	TRBJ1-3	TGCGCCAGCAGCTGGGGGACAGGGAATCCTGGAAACACCATATATTTT	CASSWGTGNPGNTIYF
.	.	TRBV5-5	TRBJ2-6	TGTGCCAGCAGCTTGGCCGGGTCTGGGGCCAACGTCCTGACTTTC	CASSLAGSGANVLTF
.	.	TRBV6-5	TRBJ1-1	TGTGCCAGCAGTACCCAGGGTAACACTGAAGCTTTCTTT	CASSTQGNTEAFF
.	.	TRBV6-5	TRBJ1-5	TGTGCCAGCAGCGGGTTGGGCCAGCCCCAGCATTTT	CASSGLGQPQHF
TRBD2	once	TRBV7-2	TRBJ2-1	TGTGCCAGCAGCTTAGGCGGGACTAGCGGGGGGGCGTACAATGAGCAGTTCTTC	CASSLGGTSGGAYNEQFF
TRBD1	.	TRBV19	TRBJ1-6	TGTGCCAGTAGTATATCCCCGGGACAGGGTGGCTCACCCCTCCACTTT	CASSISPGQGGSPLHF
.	.	TRBV2	TRBJ2-3	TGTGCCAGCAGTGAGCCCCCAGCCGGGGATACGCAGTATTTT	CASSEPPAGDTQYF
.	.	TRBV5-1	TRBJ1-4	TGCGCCAGCAGCGAGGGACAACCTAGTGAAAAACTGTTTTTT	CASSEGQPSEKLFF
.	.	TRBV19	TRBJ2-3	TGTGCCAGTAGGGGCGGGGTTAGAACAGATACGCAGTATTTT	CASRGGVRTDTQYF
.	.	TRBV7-9	TRBJ2-1	TGTGCCAGCAGCTTAAGGGGAAGCTCCTACAATGAGCAGTTCTTC	CASSLRGSSYNEQFF
TRBD1	.	TRBV2	TRBJ1-2	TGTGCCAGCAGCGCCGCGGACAGGGTCTATGGCTACACCTTC	CASSAADRVYGYTF
.	.	TRBV18	TRBJ1-5	TGTGCCAGCTCACCGGCACAGGGCCCCCAGCATTTT	CASSPAQGPQHF
.	.	TRBV4-3	TRBJ1-5	TGCGCCAGCAGCCAAGATACGGGGGCATACAATCAGCCCCAGCATTTT	CASSQDTGAYNQPQHF
.	.	TRBV18	TRBJ2-2	TGTGCCAGCTCACCCCTCTTGGGTACAAACACCGGGGAGCTGTTTTTT	CASSPLLGTNTGELFF
TRBD2	.	TRBV6-5	TRBJ2-5	TGTGCCAGCAGTCCCTCGGTAGCGGGGGTTGAGACCCAGTACTTC	CASSPSVAGVETQYF
TRBD1	.	TRBV7-9	TRBJ1-2	TGTGCCAGCAGCCAGACAGGGGGCGAAGGCTATGGCTACACCTTC	CASSQTGGEGYGYTF
TRBD1	.	TRBV6-5	TRBJ1-1	TGTGCCAGCAGTCGTGGACAGGGGAACACTGAAGCTTTCTTT	CASSRGQGNTEAFF
.	.	TRBV5-5	TRBJ2-1	TGTGCCAGCAGCTTTCCTGGTCTAAGCTCCTACAATGAGCAGTTCTTC	CASSFPGLSSYNEQFF
.	few	TRBV28	TRBJ2-1	TGTGCCAGCAGCCCCCAACTAGTGTCCTACAATGAGCAGTTCTTC	CASSPQLVSYNEQFF